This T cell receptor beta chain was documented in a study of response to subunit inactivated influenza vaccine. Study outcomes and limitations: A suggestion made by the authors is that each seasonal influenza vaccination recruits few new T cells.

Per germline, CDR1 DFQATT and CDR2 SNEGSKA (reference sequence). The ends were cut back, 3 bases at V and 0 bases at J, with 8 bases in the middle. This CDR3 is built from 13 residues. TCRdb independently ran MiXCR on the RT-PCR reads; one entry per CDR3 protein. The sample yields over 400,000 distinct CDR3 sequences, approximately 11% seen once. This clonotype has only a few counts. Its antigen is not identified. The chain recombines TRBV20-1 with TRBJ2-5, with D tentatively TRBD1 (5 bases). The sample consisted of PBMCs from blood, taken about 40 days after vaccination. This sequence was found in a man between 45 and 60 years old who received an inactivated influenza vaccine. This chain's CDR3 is CSASPGHQETQYF. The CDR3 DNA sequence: TGCAGTGCTAGCCCAGGGCACCAAGAGACCCAGTACTTC.